The T cell receptor beta chain described here comes from a study of shared clonotypes between healthy human individuals. Study results and caveats: Among non-shared clonotypes, generation probabilities were lower than among those shared by all four donors.

Concerning this clone: No antigen is known for it.

Into CD45RA+ naive and CD45RA-negative memory subsets, the CD4+ cells were split. The germline gives CDR1 GTSNPN, CDR2 SVGIG (reference sequence). This CDR3 comprises 14 residues. The V end was cut by 0 bases, the J end by 15 bases, with 21 bases between. The method was immunoSEQ multiplex PCR; TCRdb's version includes in-frame clones alone and lacks a portion of them. The repertoire consists of some 660,000 clones, with around four fifths occurring once and the leading ten covering about 1.8%. The rearrangement joins TRBV30 to TRBJ2-1; D is perhaps TRBD2 (6 bases). The sequence was collected from a woman between 25 and 40 years old in good health. Sequencing was carried out using memory CD4+ T cells sorted from blood. Subset here: CD45RA-negative fraction. The CDR3 nucleotides read TGTGCCTGGAGTGTACATTTGCTCCGGGAGAGGCGGTTCTTC. Translating gives CAWSVHLLRERRFF.